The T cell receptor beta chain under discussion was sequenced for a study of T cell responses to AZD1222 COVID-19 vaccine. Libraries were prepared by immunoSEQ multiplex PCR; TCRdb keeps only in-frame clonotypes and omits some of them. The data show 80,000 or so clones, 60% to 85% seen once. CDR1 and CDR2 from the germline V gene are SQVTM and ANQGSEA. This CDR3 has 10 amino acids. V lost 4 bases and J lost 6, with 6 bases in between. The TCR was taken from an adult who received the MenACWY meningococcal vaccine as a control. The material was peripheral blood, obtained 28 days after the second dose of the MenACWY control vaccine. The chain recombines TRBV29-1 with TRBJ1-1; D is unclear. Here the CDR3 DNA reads TGCAGCGTTGGGTCCGCTGAAGCTTTCTTT. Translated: CSVGSAEAFF.